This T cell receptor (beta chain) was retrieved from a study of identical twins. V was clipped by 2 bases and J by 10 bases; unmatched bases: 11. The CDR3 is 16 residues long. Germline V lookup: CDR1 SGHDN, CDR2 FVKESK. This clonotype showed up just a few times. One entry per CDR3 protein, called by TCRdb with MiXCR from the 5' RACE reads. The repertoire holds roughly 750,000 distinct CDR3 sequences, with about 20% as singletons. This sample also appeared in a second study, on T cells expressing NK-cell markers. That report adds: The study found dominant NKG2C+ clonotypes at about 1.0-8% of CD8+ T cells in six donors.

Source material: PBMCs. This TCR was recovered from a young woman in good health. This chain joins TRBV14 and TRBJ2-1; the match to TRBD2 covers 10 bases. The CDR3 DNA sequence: TGTGCCAGCAGCCAAAATCCAGCGGGAGGGCCGCAAGAGCAGTTCTTC. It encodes CASSQNPAGGPQEQFF. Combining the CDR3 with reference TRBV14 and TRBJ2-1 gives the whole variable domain EAGVTQFPSHSVIEKGQTVTLRCDPISGHDNLYWYRRVMGKEIKFLLHFVKESKQDESGMPNNRFLAERTGGTYSTLKVQPAELEDSGVYFCASSQNPAGGPQEQFFGPGTRLTVL.